These T cell receptor beta chains were read from a single sample in a study of cytomegalovirus exposure and HLA in healthy donors. Data came from immunoSEQ multiplex PCR; TCRdb stores just in-frame clones and leaves some out. In the table there are more than 75,000 clones, around three quarters of which are singletons. Sequenced sample: PBMCs. The receptor source for this set is a young man in good health and CMV-seronegative. The CDR3 runs from the conserved cysteine through the conserved F or W. The D gene is left open where the match is weak. Clone size is shown for a subset of rows, as once, few, many or a class of expanded clone.

v_call,j_call,clone_size,d_call,cdr3_nt,cdr3_aa
TRBV4-1,TRBJ2-7,-,TRBD2,TGCGCCAGCAGCCCCCTGGGACTAGCCATCTCCTACGAGCAGTACTTC,CASSPLGLAISYEQYF
TRBV5-1,TRBJ2-3,-,TRBD2,TGCGCCAGCAGCTGGCTAGCGGGAGTCGATACGCAGTATTTT,CASSWLAGVDTQYF
TRBV4-1,TRBJ2-1,-,-,TGCGCCAGCAGCCCTTTGCGAGCGGGTTACAATGAGCAGTTCTTC,CASSPLRAGYNEQFF
TRBV11-3,TRBJ2-2,-,-,TGTGCCAGCAGTCCTCTTTCCACCGGGGAGCTGTTTTTT,CASSPLSTGELFF
TRBV7-2,TRBJ1-1,once,-,TGTGCCAGCAGCTCGACAGACCTAAACACTGAAGCTTTCTTT,CASSSTDLNTEAFF
TRBV28,TRBJ2-3,-,TRBD2,TGTGCCAGCGGGGGGGGAGATACGCAGTATTTT,CASGGGDTQYF
TRBV28,TRBJ2-2,-,TRBD2,TGTGCCAGCAGTTTAGGGGGGAGGGCCGGGGAGCTGTTTTTT,CASSLGGRAGELFF
TRBV6-1,TRBJ1-1,once,-,TGTGCCAGCAGTGAAGCATCGGACACTGAAGCTTTCTTT,CASSEASDTEAFF
TRBV7-9,TRBJ2-7,-,TRBD2,TGTGCCAGCAGCACCTTAGCGGGGGCCGTCTACGAGCAGTACTTC,CASSTLAGAVYEQYF
TRBV2,TRBJ1-5,-,-,TGTCCCAGCAGTGATTGGGGCCGCCGCAATCAGCCCCAGCATTTT,CPSSDWGRRNQPQHF
TRBV2,TRBJ1-2,-,TRBD1,TGTGCCAGCAGAGGACAGGGCCGAAGCTATGGCTACACCTTC,CASRGQGRSYGYTF
TRBV11-3,TRBJ1-5,-,-,TGTACGTCCCTAGGGGGTTTCAATCAGCCCCAGCATTTT,CTSLGGFNQPQHF
TRBV7-3,TRBJ1-1,-,-,TGTGCCAGCAGCCCTTATTTGAACACTGAAGCTTTCTTT,CASSPYLNTEAFF
TRBV7-2,TRBJ2-2,once,TRBD2,TGTGCCAGCAGCCTAGGACTAGCCGGGGAGCTGTTTTTT,CASSLGLAGELFF
TRBV28,TRBJ2-2,few,TRBD2,TGTGCCAGCAGTATCCTAGCGGGAGCGGGGACCGGGGAGCTGTTTTTT,CASSILAGAGTGELFF
TRBV2,TRBJ2-7,-,-,TGTGCCAGCAGGCGGGACCGGGGCGAGCAGTACTTC,CASRRDRGEQYF
TRBV7-6,TRBJ2-7,-,-,TGTGCCAGCAGCCTAGATTTCGACGAGCAGTACTTC,CASSLDFDEQYF
TRBV6-1,TRBJ1-1,-,-,TGTGCCAGCAGCCGGTGGAGCACTGAAGCTTTCTTT,CASSRWSTEAFF
TRBV19,TRBJ2-3,-,TRBD1,TGTGCCAGTAGTATAGACAGGGGGTATACAGATACGCAGTATTTT,CASSIDRGYTDTQYF
TRBV9,TRBJ1-2,-,TRBD1,TGTGCCAGCAGCCCACGGACAGGGGATGGGGGCTACACCTTC,CASSPRTGDGGYTF
TRBV6-5,TRBJ1-1,once,TRBD1,TGTGCCAGCAGTTACGCGACAGGGCGAGCTTTCTTT,CASSYATGRAFF
TRBV10-1,TRBJ2-6,-,TRBD1,TGCGCCAGCAGTGGGACAGGGGGTTCGTTCTCTGGGGCCAACGTCCTGACTTTC,CASSGTGGSFSGANVLTF
TRBV4-3,TRBJ1-2,-,-,TGCGCCAGCAGCCAAGATTATAGGGGAAGCTATGGCTACACCTTC,CASSQDYRGSYGYTF
TRBV7-9,TRBJ2-7,-,TRBD1,TGTGCCAGCAGCCCAGCGATGGGACAGGGGGTCTACGAGCAGTACTTC,CASSPAMGQGVYEQYF
TRBV10-3,TRBJ1-5,once,-,TGTGCCATCAGTGCGGCGGGGGACCAGCCCCAGCATTTT,CAISAAGDQPQHF
TRBV29-1,TRBJ1-1,-,TRBD1,TGCAGCGTTGCAGGGGGCACCACTGAAGCTTTCTTT,CSVAGGTTEAFF